Shown below are 23 T cell receptor beta chains from a single sample sequenced in a study of blood T cell repertoires in COVID-19. This table comes from immunoSEQ multiplex PCR, and its TCRdb copy is limited to in-frame clones, with some not included. The data contain roughly 150,000 clones, about 80% of them singletons. Sequenced input: PBMCs or T cells enriched from blood (not recorded which). Receptors were obtained from a man aged 45 to 65 in a cohort exposed to, infected with or recovered from COVID-19 (not recorded which).

The rearrangement links TRBV7-9 to TRBJ1-4, with TRBD1 matching over 8 bases. The CDR3 sequence is 15 residues long. Germline V CDR1 and CDR2: SEHNR, FQNEAQ (reference sequence). Trimming removed 2 bases from V and 6 bases from J; junction bases left unmatched: 5. CDR3 coding DNA: TGTGCCAGCAGCTTAACAGGGGGGCCGGATGAAAAACTGTTTTTT. This translates into CASSLTGGPDEKLFF.

The chain carries TRBV6-1 and TRBJ2-1, with 8 bases fitting TRBD2. The length of the CDR3 is 15 residues. With V trimmed by 2 bases and J by 6 bases, 6 bases remained unmatched. The V gene's germline CDR1 is MNHNS and CDR2 SASEGT. The CDR3 protein is CASSELAGTSNEQFF. In nucleotides, the CDR3 is TGTGCCAGCAGTGAATTAGCGGGGACCTCCAATGAGCAGTTCTTC.

This chain connects TRBV28 to TRBJ1-5; TRBD1 might be the D (5 bases). Trimming took off 7 bases at V and 11 bases at J, with 15 bases between the two ends. This CDR3 has 12 amino acids. Germline V gene lookup returns CDR1 MDHEN and CDR2 SYDVKM. CDR3 nucleotide sequence: TGTGCCAGCAACATACGCAGGGAAACCCAGCATTTT. Its translation: CASNIRRETQHF.

A word on this clone: Its ends do not fully match the called genes, so a read error is possible. Other nucleotide sequences in the sample specify the same CDR3. J is TRBJ2-2 and V is TRBV5-1; D may be TRBD1 (6 bases). The CDR3 runs 16 residues. Germline V gene lookup returns CDR1 SGHRS and CDR2 YFSETQ. For the CDR3, the DNA is TGCGCCAGCAGCCCCGGTACAGGGTTATCAACCGGAGAGCTGTTTTTT. Translation: CASSPGTGLSTGELFF.

This chain connects TRBV11-3 to TRBJ2-7; 7 nucleotides agree with TRBD1. V lost 5 bases, J lost 4 bases, and 5 bases stayed unmatched. Germline lookup yields CDR1 SGHNT and CDR2 YENEEA. The CDR3 totals 13 residues. The CDR3 region has the DNA TGTGCCAGCAGCCTAGGGACAGCATACGAGCAGTACTTC. Its protein product is CASSLGTAYEQYF.

The rearrangement links TRBV7-3 to TRBJ2-2, with D hard to call. The germline CDR1 and CDR2 sequences are SGHTA and FQGTGA. CDR3 size: 11 residues. The ends were cut back, 6 bases at V and 5 bases at J, with 4 bases in the middle. The CDR3 loop is CASSYTGELFF. CDR3 sequence (DNA): TGTGCCAGCAGTTATACCGGGGAGCTGTTTTTT.

The rearrangement links TRBV3-1 (or the pseudogene TRBV3-2) to TRBJ2-3; TRBD2 agrees at 9 bases. Germline V gene lookup returns CDR1 LGHDT and CDR2 YNNKEL (reference sequence). The CDR3 covers 15 residues. With 6 bases clipped from V and 1 base from J, the junction kept 5 bases outside the gene matches. The CDR3 coding sequence is TGTGCCAGCAGAATTGCGGGAGGGGGCACAGATACGCAGTATTTT. Its protein product is CASRIAGGGTDTQYF.

The chain uses TRBV12-5 and TRBJ1-2, with a tentative D call TRBD1 (5 bases). Trimming pared 5 bases from V and 1 base from J, leaving 17 bases between. The CDR3 runs 16 residues. Germline assignment: CDR1 LGHNT and CDR2 FRNRAP. The CDR3 sequence is CASGPGEDRFNYGYTF. The DNA of the CDR3 is TGTGCTAGTGGTCCGGGGGAGGACCGATTTAACTATGGCTACACCTTC.

This clone was seen at least ten times. The rearrangement joins TRBV25-1 to TRBJ1-2, with TRBD1 matching 8 bases. Germline V gene sequence: CDR1 MGHDK, CDR2 SYGVNS. The CDR3 is 14 residues long. The J segment lost 4 bases and the V segment lost 9 bases, leaving 10 bases of the junction unmatched. The DNA of the CDR3 is TGTGCCAGTTCAGGGGGCGCGGAAATCTATGGCTACACCTTC. It specifies CASSGGAEIYGYTF.

A word on this clone: Other DNA sequences in the sample encode the same CDR3. The chain links TRBV5-1 to TRBJ2-1, with 7 bases that match TRBD2. In germline, CDR1 is SGHRS, CDR2 YFSETQ. The CDR3 is made up of 15 amino acids. The junction had 4 bases not matched to a gene; V was cut back by 4 bases and J by 0 bases. In DNA form, the CDR3 reads TGCGCCAGCAGCCCGGGGGGTAGCTCCTACAATGAGCAGTTCTTC. This encodes CASSPGGSSYNEQFF.

The chain has TRBV15 and TRBJ2-3, with TRBD2 matching 9 bases. The CDR3 spans 16 residues. Germline V gives CDR1 LNHNV, CDR2 YYDKDF (reference sequence). V was pared by 4 bases and J by 3 bases, with 8 bases of the junction left unmatched. CDR3 coding DNA: TGTGCCACCAGCAACTCTCAGCGGGAGGTAACAGATACGCAGTATTTT. It is translated as CATSNSQREVTDTQYF.

The gene calls are TRBV6-2 or TRBV6-3 and TRBJ2-1, with a tentative D call TRBD1 (6 bases). Germline-derived CDR1 and CDR2 are MNHEY and SVGEGT. Trimming took off 1 base at V and 2 bases at J, with 12 bases between the two ends. CDR3 length equals 16 residues. In DNA, the CDR3 is TGTGCCAGCAGTTACTGGGGGCAGGGCCCCTACAATGAGCAGTTCTTC. Translated: CASSYWGQGPYNEQFF.

DNA for the CDR3: TGTGCCAGTAGTATTCAACAGGGGGCTAACTCACCCCTCCACTTT. Translating gives CASSIQQGANSPLHF. This chain uses TRBV19 with TRBJ1-6, with 9 nucleotides matching TRBD1. CDR1 is LNHDA, CDR2 SQIVND, per germline (reference sequence). V trimming: 3 bases; J trimming: 10 bases; junction bases outside the gene matches: 7. This CDR3 region has 15 residues. Full variable domain (missing parts from reference TRBV19 and TRBJ1-6): DGGITQSPKYLFRKEGQNVTLSCEQNLNHDAMYWYRQDPGQGLRLIYYSQIVNDFQKGDIAEGYSVSREKKESFPLTVTSAQKNPTAFYLCASSIQQGANSPLHFGNGTRLTVT.

The chain carries TRBV6-1 and TRBJ2-7; 12 bases line up with TRBD1. The CDR3 extends over 14 amino acids. V gave up 7 bases and J gave up 5 bases; unmatched junction bases: 6. CDR1 and CDR2 (germline): MNHNS, SASEGT. The CDR3 spells CASIFGTGGNEQYF. The CDR3 DNA is TGTGCCAGCATTTTCGGGACAGGGGGCAACGAGCAGTACTTC.

V is TRBV28 and J is TRBJ2-7; 16 positions agree with TRBD2. Looked up from germline, CDR1 is MDHEN and CDR2 is SYDVKM. V lost 8 bases to trimming and J lost 0 bases; unmatched junction nucleotides: 4. The CDR3 covers 16 residues. CDR3 region: CASYGTSGRASYEQYF. The CDR3 DNA follows: TGTGCCAGCTACGGGACTAGCGGGAGGGCCTCCTACGAGCAGTACTTC.

The chain recombines TRBV28 with TRBJ2-7; 10 nucleotides agree with TRBD2. Unmatched junction bases numbered 17, after V lost 5 bases and J lost 7 bases. The CDR3 length is 17 residues. Germline CDR1 MDHEN, CDR2 SYDVKM. The DNA for the CDR3 is TGTGCCAGCAGTCCTCGGCTTCCTAGCGGGAGTCAGGGTGAGCAGTACTTC. It specifies CASSPRLPSGSQGEQYF.

The CDR3 DNA sequence: TGTGCCTTCCGGACTAGCGGGGATACGCAGTATTTT. It encodes CAFRTSGDTQYF. The rearrangement links TRBV10-3 to TRBJ2-3; the match to TRBD2 covers 11 bases. Trimming took 11 bases from V and 6 from J; bases not matched to a gene: 4. CDR3 length: 12 amino acids. The germline CDR1 and CDR2 sequences are ENHRY and SYGVKD.

The rearrangement links TRBV27 to TRBJ2-5, with unresolved D. This CDR3 has 13 residues. Germline V gene data show CDR1 as MNHEY and CDR2 as SMNVEV (reference sequence). V was cut by 5 bases and J by 1 base, with 8 bases left in between. CDR3 nucleotides: TGTGCCAGCAGTATAGCCTCCCAAGAGACCCAGTACTTC. It codes for CASSIASQETQYF.

The chain joins TRBV6-5 to TRBJ2-1, with 10 bases matching TRBD1. Germline values: CDR1 MNHEY, CDR2 SVGAGI. The CDR3 extends over 15 amino acids. V lost 7 bases to trimming and J lost 10 bases; unmatched junction nucleotides: 13. The chain's CDR3 is CASKWGDRGPIEQFF. DNA of the CDR3: TGTGCCAGCAAATGGGGGGACAGGGGCCCCATAGAGCAGTTCTTC.

Only one count was recorded for this clone. This chain joins TRBV24-1 and TRBJ2-3; D is undetermined. The germline V gene encodes CDR1 KGHDR and CDR2 SFDVKD. V was shortened by 3 bases and J by 7 bases, with 13 bases between the two germline ends. This CDR3 comprises 14 residues. The DNA of the CDR3 is TGTGCCACCAGTGATCCGAATCTAGGAAATACGCAGTATTTT. This translates into CATSDPNLGNTQYF.

This chain links TRBV5-1 with TRBJ2-7, with TRBD2 matching 8 bases. In germline, CDR1 is SGHRS, CDR2 YFSETQ. V lost 0 bases and J lost 5; bases outside the gene matches: 10. The CDR3 sequence is 16 residues long. The CDR3 protein is CASSLVWTSKADEQYF. The CDR3 DNA sequence: TGCGCCAGCAGCTTGGTTTGGACTAGCAAAGCTGACGAGCAGTACTTC.

V usage is TRBV19 and J usage is TRBJ1-1; D ambiguous. Germline V gives CDR1 LNHDA, CDR2 SQIVND (reference sequence). The germline V and J ends were trimmed by 1 base and 2 bases, with 8 bases remaining between them. The CDR3 has 14 residues. The CDR3 nucleotides are TGTGCCAGTAGTATAGTGGCGGATAACACTGAAGCTTTCTTT. Translation: CASSIVADNTEAFF.

The V and J genes are TRBV19 and TRBJ1-5; 8 positions agree with TRBD1. Germline trimming cut 6 bases from V and 6 bases from J; bases unmatched to any gene: 7. The CDR3 is made up of 14 amino acids. Germline V gene sequence: CDR1 LNHDA, CDR2 SQIVND (reference sequence). The CDR3 bases are TGTGCCAGTAGCTCGGACAGGGAAGGTCAGCCCCAGCATTTT. Encoded protein: CASSSDREGQPQHF.